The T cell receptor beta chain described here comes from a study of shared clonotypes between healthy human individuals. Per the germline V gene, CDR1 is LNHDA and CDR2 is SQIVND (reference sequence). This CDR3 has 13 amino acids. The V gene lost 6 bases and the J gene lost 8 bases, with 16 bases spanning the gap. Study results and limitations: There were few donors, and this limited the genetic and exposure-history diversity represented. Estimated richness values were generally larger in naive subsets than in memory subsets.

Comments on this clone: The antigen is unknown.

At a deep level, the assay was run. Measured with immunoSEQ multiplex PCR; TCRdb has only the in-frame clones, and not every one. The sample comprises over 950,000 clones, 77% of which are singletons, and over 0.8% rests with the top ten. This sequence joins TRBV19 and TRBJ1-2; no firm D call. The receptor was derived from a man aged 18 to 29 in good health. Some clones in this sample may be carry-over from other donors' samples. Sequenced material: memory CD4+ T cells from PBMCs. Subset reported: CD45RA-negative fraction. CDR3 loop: CASSPVGMWGYTF. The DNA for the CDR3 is TGTGCCAGTAGCCCCGTGGGAATGTGGGGCTACACCTTC.